These 14 T cell receptor beta chains were sequenced from one sample in a study of blood T cell repertoires in COVID-19. Assay used: immunoSEQ multiplex PCR; TCRdb lists only in-frame clones, some missing. The data show 260,000 or so clones, with roughly 79% seen just once and 6.5% to 9% held by the top ten. Specimen: peripheral blood. All receptors come from an elderly woman with COVID-19, enrolled during active disease.

The CDR3 spells CASSGQTYNSPLHF. CDR3 DNA sequence: TGTGCCAGCAGTGGTCAGACTTATAATTCACCCCTCCACTTT. V is TRBV2 and J is TRBJ1-6; no clear D. With 4 bases removed from V and 4 bases from J, the gap between germline ends came to 8 bases. Germline V gives CDR1 SNHLY, CDR2 FYNNEI. This CDR3 has 14 residues.

This chain connects TRBV30 to TRBJ1-2; 7 bases line up with TRBD1. This CDR3 has 15 amino acids. Germline assignment: CDR1 GTSNPN and CDR2 SVGIG (reference sequence). Trimming cost V 2 bases and J 7 bases; bases outside gene matches: 13. CDR3 sequence: CAWSRAAQGDLGYTF. The CDR3 bases are TGTGCCTGGAGTCGAGCCGCCCAGGGGGATCTTGGCTACACCTTC.

This clone was picked up one time. The chain couples TRBV28 to TRBJ1-1; 7 nucleotides align to TRBD1. This CDR3 region has 15 residues. Germline-derived CDR1 and CDR2 are MDHEN and SYDVKM. The junction had 10 bases not matched to a gene; V was cut back by 4 bases and J by 5 bases. CDR3 bases: TGTGCCAGCAGTTCCCACAGGGGAGGAGGGACTGAAGCTTTCTTT. Its translation: CASSSHRGGGTEAFF.

J is TRBJ2-3 and V is TRBV6-5; 9 bases fit TRBD1. J lost 3 bases, V lost 2 bases, and 3 bases had no gene match. Germline V gene lookup returns CDR1 MNHEY and CDR2 SVGAGI. This CDR3 has 15 residues. The CDR3 region has the DNA TGTGCCAGCAGTTACGACAGGGGGAGAACAGATACGCAGTATTTT. Protein: CASSYDRGRTDTQYF.

This chain joins TRBV4-2 and TRBJ2-2; D is unresolved. The CDR3 contains 16 residues. Trimming shortened V by 4 bases and J by 1 base, and 13 bases separated the two germline ends. Germline V lookup: CDR1 LGHNA, CDR2 YNFKEQ. CDR3 region: CASSRQAGLNTGELFF. DNA for the CDR3: TGTGCCAGCAGCCGCCAGGCCGGTTTGAACACCGGGGAGCTGTTTTTT.

The rearrangement links TRBV5-1 to TRBJ2-1, with TRBD2 identical over 16 bases. The CDR3 runs to 19 residues. The V segment lost 0 bases and the J segment 7 bases; nucleotides outside the gene matches: 10. Germline CDR1 is SGHRS and CDR2 is YFSETQ. The CDR3 loop is CASSLARGLAGGKGNEQFF. The DNA of the CDR3 is TGCGCCAGCAGCTTGGCTAGGGGACTAGCGGGAGGGAAAGGTAATGAGCAGTTCTTC.

As DNA, the CDR3 is TGTGCCAGCAGTTCGGGAGCGGTTTATGGCTACACCTTC. This codes for CASSSGAVYGYTF. The V and J genes are TRBV28 and TRBJ1-2; the D is unclear. This CDR3 comprises 13 residues. V was clipped by 4 bases and J by 5 bases, with 11 bases between them. Germline V lookup: CDR1 MDHEN, CDR2 SYDVKM.

This clone occurred a few times. This chain connects TRBV27 to TRBJ1-1; 7 bases are a match to TRBD1. V dropped 6 bases and J dropped 11; count of bases not matched to a gene: 15. The CDR3 consists of 14 residues. From germline, CDR1 is MNHEY and CDR2 SMNVEV (reference sequence). The CDR3 DNA follows: TGTGCCAGCAGCACAATGACAGGGTACTTTGGGGCTTTCTTT. Residues: CASSTMTGYFGAFF.

The chain has TRBV19 and TRBJ2-6, with D possibly TRBD1 on 6 matching bases. This CDR3 region has 17 residues. Trimming took 5 bases from V and 4 from J, leaving 18 bases between them. CDR1 LNHDA and CDR2 SQIVND come from the germline V gene (reference sequence). The CDR3 DNA sequence: TGTGCCAGTAGTTCCGGCATAACAGGGAACGGGGCCAACGTCCTGACTTTC. Encoded protein: CASSSGITGNGANVLTF. The complete variable domain, with remaining parts taken from reference TRBV19 and TRBJ2-6, reads DGGITQSPKYLFRKEGQNVTLSCEQNLNHDAMYWYRQDPGQGLRLIYYSQIVNDFQKGDIAEGYSVSREKKESFPLTVTSAQKNPTAFYLCASSSGITGNGANVLTFGAGSRLTVL.

The chain carries TRBV10-3 and TRBJ2-1; 10 nucleotides match TRBD2. The germline CDR1 and CDR2 sequences are ENHRY and SYGVKD. V lost 3 bases and J lost 8; bases outside the gene matches: 4. This CDR3 has 14 amino acids. The chain's CDR3 is CAISDERGGYEQFF. In DNA, the CDR3 is TGTGCCATCAGTGACGAGCGGGGGGGCTATGAGCAGTTCTTC.

V and J are TRBV9 and TRBJ1-1; D ambiguous. Germline V gene lookup returns CDR1 SGDLS and CDR2 YYNGEE. V was cut by 3 bases and J by 1 base, with 10 bases left in between. CDR3 length: 14 amino acids. As DNA, the CDR3 is TGTGCCAGCAGCGATAGTTCTAAGAACACTGAAGCTTTCTTT. Translating it yields CASSDSSKNTEAFF.

The chain recombines TRBV5-1 with TRBJ2-1, with 7 bases aligning to TRBD1. In germline, CDR1 is SGHRS, CDR2 YFSETQ. J gave up 9 bases and V 4 bases, and 10 bases lay outside the gene matches. This CDR3 comprises 14 residues. The CDR3 coding sequence is TGCGCCAGCAGCGAGACAGGGAGCCTGAGTGAGCAGTTCTTC. As protein: CASSETGSLSEQFF. The variable domain in full, with the rest retrieved from reference TRBV5-1 and TRBJ2-1, is KAGVTQTPRYLIKTRGQQVTLSCSPISGHRSVSWYQQTPGQGLQFLFEYFSETQRNKGNFPGRFSGRQFSNSRSEMNVSTLELGDSALYLCASSETGSLSEQFFGPGTRLTVL.

V usage is TRBV6-6 and J usage is TRBJ1-2, with a tentative D call TRBD1 (6 bases). The V end was cut by 5 bases, the J end by 7 bases, with 11 bases between. The CDR3 contains 12 residues. Germline CDR1 reads MNHNY; CDR2 reads SVGAGI (reference sequence). In DNA form, the CDR3 reads TGTGCCAGCAGTCTACAGGGCGGTGGCTACACCTTC. This translates into CASSLQGGGYTF.

The table lists this clone with a few counts. V is TRBV7-2 and J is TRBJ1-1; 10 bases line up with TRBD1. The V gene's germline CDR1 is SGHTA and CDR2 FQGNSA. With 4 bases clipped from V and 4 bases from J, the junction kept 6 bases outside the gene matches. CDR3 length: 15 residues. CDR3 region: CASSSDRGAITEAFF. Here the CDR3 DNA reads TGTGCCAGCAGCTCGGACAGGGGGGCAATCACTGAAGCTTTCTTT. The full variable domain, its missing parts supplied by reference TRBV7-2 and TRBJ1-1, is GAGVSQSPSNKVTEKGKDVELRCDPISGHTALYWYRQSLGQGLEFLIYFQGNSAPDKSGLPSDRFSAERTGGSVSTLTIQRTQQEDSAVYLCASSSDRGAITEAFFGQGTRLTVV.